This TCR beta chain was recorded in a study of T cell responses to AZD1222 COVID-19 vaccine (dated by TCRdb to the early 2020s). A note on the overall study: AZD1222 recipients whose second dose came at about 4 weeks and those whose second dose came at about 12 weeks were combined into one group, since spike-specific TCR depth and breadth did not differ between the two schedules. Trial participants were enrolled by age into subgroups of 18-55, 56-69 and 70-plus years, and roughly 150, 30 and 60 TCR-sequenced participants, respectively, were included in these subgroups. TCR sequencing covered fewer than 250 trial participants: 200 to 220 given two doses of AZD1222 and approximately 26 given two doses of MenACWY control vaccine. Overall study results and their limits: Because no day 14 peak-response samples were available, repertoires were characterized only after the peak T cell response. Vaccine-associated CD4 TCRs spanned the whole spike protein, with dominant responses in regions 160-218 and 743-854. After two AZD1222 doses, spike-specific TCR breadth and depth were significantly higher than at day 0 and than in MenACWY recipients. The 56-69-year group was small, and its depth increase did not reach significance, likely because of low power. Epitopes outside the regions mutated in the B.1.351 and B.1.1.7 variants were reportedly recognized by nearly half of the unique spike-specific TCRs. Conclusions about previously exposed vaccinees were limited because only six AZD1222 recipients were SARS-CoV-2 seropositive at baseline. Participants were mostly white British and included more females than males, and it was suggested by the authors that clonal diversity may have been underestimated.

From a lookup of the germline V gene, CDR1 and CDR2 are MNHEY and SVGEGT. The junction carries 9 bases between V and J, which are trimmed by 4 bases and 5 bases respectively. Spanning cysteine to phenylalanine, the CDR3 consists of 12 amino acids. Here the CDR3 DNA is all that survives: 36 bases in frame from base 1. The time point label for this specimen denotes: baseline before first vaccination. The vaccinee samples were drawn from two UK trials, COV001 and COV002, one of which was a single-blind randomized controlled phase 2/3 trial testing AZD1222 (ChAdOx1 nCoV-19) in healthy adults. For TCRbeta chain sequencing, PBMC samples from trial participants were taken at day 0 and at day 28 after the second dose. The CDR3 regions of human TCRbeta chains were analyzed by immunosequencing. Processing in the source paper ran as follows. TCRs in the repertoires were matched against a reference library of SARS-CoV-2-specific TCRs that had been generated with the MIRA antigen-specificity platform. Breadth meant the fraction of unique TCRs that were SARS-CoV-2-associated, whereas depth meant the fraction of total T cells that were SARS-CoV-2-associated. Using the MIRA data, every spike-specific TCR was mapped to the spike region that the TCR reacted to and assigned to either a CD4 or a CD8 class. Log10-transformed breadth and depth values were compared by one-way ANOVA with Sidak's multiple comparisons tests. Sourced from immuneACCESS, this table was stored by TCRdb with only in-frame sequences that have V and J called. A share of the clones is absent; for the studies checked, an unresolved V gene accounts for under half, and the remainder has no known explanation. The V and J calls and clone size were taken over from that table, and D and trimming were inferred from the DNA. This sample gives roughly 150,000 clones in total; around 88% of them show up just once. Around 2% of the sample rests with the top ten.

About this clone: Its antigen is unknown. Base qualities are missing; no much larger clone stands one base away.

The TCR was taken from an adult in good health. In this chain, TRBV6-2 or TRBV6-3 is recombined with TRBJ2-7; the D gene remains uncertain. Specimen: peripheral blood, collected on day 0 of AZD1222 vaccination. CDR3 loop: CASSWISDEQYF. The bases are TGTGCCAGCAGTTGGATTTCAGACGAGCAGTACTTC.